Shown below are 25 T cell receptor beta chains from a single sample sequenced in a study of cytotoxic CD8 clonotypes in ibrutinib-treated CLL. Produced via immunoSEQ multiplex PCR; TCRdb's table is partial and in-frame only. In the table there are more than 200,000 clones, 75% to 80% of which are singletons. Sequenced material: PBMCs, taken after 12 months of ibrutinib treatment. The receptors here all came from a human donor with chronic lymphocytic leukemia.

V usage is TRBV5-4 and J usage is TRBJ2-4; 8 bases fit TRBD2. Trimming at V came to 1 base and at J to 1 base, leaving 10 bases not matched to a gene. Germline values: CDR1 SGHNT, CDR2 YYREEE (reference sequence). This CDR3 is built from 18 residues. In DNA form, the CDR3 reads TGTGCCAGCAGCTTGTTGGTAGCGGGGTTGGTGGCCAAAAACATTCAGTACTTC. Translation: CASSLLVAGLVAKNIQYF.

As for this clone: Other DNA sequences of this sample code for an identical CDR3. The chain recombines TRBV19 with TRBJ1-5; D remains unclear. V was clipped by 6 bases and J by 1 base, with 10 bases between them. The CDR3 is 14 amino acids. Germline V gene data show CDR1 as LNHDA and CDR2 as SQIVND (reference sequence). CDR3 amino acids: CASRPGRSNQPQHF. Here the CDR3 DNA reads TGTGCCAGTAGACCTGGACGGAGCAATCAGCCCCAGCATTTT.

V usage is TRBV6-1 and J usage is TRBJ2-7; D call uncertain. Germline V lookup: CDR1 MNHNS, CDR2 SASEGT. The CDR3 is made up of 13 amino acids. The germline V and J ends were trimmed by 6 bases and 3 bases, with 12 bases remaining between them. The CDR3 reads CASSAYLFYEQYF. CDR3 DNA: TGTGCCAGCAGCGCCTACCTTTTCTACGAGCAGTACTTC.

CDR3 sequence reads: CASSKRQGAYNEQFF. CDR3 DNA sequence: TGTGCCAGCAGCAAGCGACAGGGGGCCTACAATGAGCAGTTCTTC. The V and J genes are TRBV6-6 and TRBJ2-1; TRBD1 matches at 9 bases. Unmatched junction bases numbered 5, after V lost 6 bases and J lost 2 bases. The CDR3 totals 15 residues. CDR1 MNHNY and CDR2 SVGAGI come from the germline V gene (reference sequence).

The chain recombines TRBV30 with TRBJ2-7, with D possibly TRBD2 on 5 matching bases. Germline V gene lookup returns CDR1 GTSNPN and CDR2 SVGIG (reference sequence). Trimming removed 2 bases at V and 2 bases at J, with 13 bases between. The CDR3 contains 14 residues. The CDR3 DNA follows: TGTGCCTGGAGTTCCCTAGCAGCCACCTACGAGCAGTACTTC. Its protein is CAWSSLAATYEQYF.

This clone was seen a few times. The chain carries TRBV4-1 and TRBJ2-7; no clear D gene. Trimming took 0 bases from V and 4 from J, leaving 10 bases between them. CDR3 length: 14 residues. Germline-derived CDR1 and CDR2 are MGHRA and YSYEKL. The CDR3 coding sequence is TGCGCCAGCAGCCAAGATCCCTGGCAGTACGAGCAGTACTTC. Translated: CASSQDPWQYEQYF.

The gene calls are TRBV27 and TRBJ1-6, with D possibly being TRBD1 (5 bases). Trimming took 1 base from V and 2 from J, leaving 21 bases between them. The germline gives CDR1 MNHEY, CDR2 SMNVEV (reference sequence). This CDR3 is 20 amino acids long. The CDR3 DNA sequence: TGTGCCAGCAGTTTATATAGTCGATGGCAGGGAGGGACCTATAATTCACCCCTCCACTTT. Protein product: CASSLYSRWQGGTYNSPLHF.

This rearrangement joins TRBV30 to TRBJ2-5; D is possibly TRBD1 or TRBD2 (7 bases each). This CDR3 region has 12 residues. V lost 4 bases, J lost 4 bases, and 10 bases lay in between. The germline V gene encodes CDR1 GTSNPN and CDR2 SVGIG (reference sequence). The DNA for the CDR3 is TGTGCCTGGACAGGGGGGGGAGAGACCCAGTACTTC. It specifies CAWTGGGETQYF.

This sequence joins TRBV2 and TRBJ2-3, with D uncertain. The CDR3 length is 12 residues. Per the germline V gene, CDR1 is SNHLY and CDR2 is FYNNEI. V was pared by 3 bases and J by 8 bases, with 9 bases between. The CDR3 spells CASSDLAPTQYF. Written as DNA, the CDR3 is TGTGCCAGCAGTGACTTGGCCCCTACGCAGTATTTT.

The chain uses TRBV21-1 and TRBJ2-7. TRBV21-1 is shown as a pseudogene. CDR3 length: 17 amino acids. In nucleotides, the CDR3 is TGTGCCAGCAGCAAAGGAAGGGAAAAAGTTAGAGGGGACGAGCAGTACTTC. This codes for CASSKGREKVRGDEQYF.

The chain has TRBV11-2 and TRBJ2-3, with D perhaps matching TRBD2 (6 bases). V was pared by 1 base and J by 4 bases, with 15 bases between. The germline V gene encodes CDR1 SGHAT and CDR2 FQNNGV. The CDR3 is made up of 16 amino acids. In DNA, the CDR3 is TGTGCCAGCAGCTTAGGGGGTGCGGGAAGCCCAGATACGCAGTATTTT. Translating gives CASSLGGAGSPDTQYF.

The genes are TRBV30 and TRBJ1-6; 8 bases align to TRBD1. CDR3 size: 17 residues. V shed 4 bases and J 0 bases; nucleotides not matched to a gene: 8. From germline, CDR1 is GTSNPN and CDR2 SVGIG (reference sequence). CDR3 nucleotide sequence: TGTGCCTGGACACGCCGGGACAGGAGCTCCTATAATTCACCCCTCCACTTT. The encoded protein is CAWTRRDRSSYNSPLHF.

The table lists this clone with a few counts. The chain links TRBV11-2 to TRBJ2-7; D might be TRBD2 (6 bases). Germline V gene data show CDR1 as SGHAT and CDR2 as FQNNGV. This CDR3 comprises 16 residues. Trimming pared 5 bases from V and 3 bases from J, leaving 20 bases between. CDR3: CASSPLANRLNYEQYF. In DNA, the CDR3 is TGTGCCAGCAGCCCCCTAGCGAACAGGTTAAACTACGAGCAGTACTTC. The full variable domain, its missing parts supplied by reference TRBV11-2 and TRBJ2-7, is EAGVAQSPRYKIIEKRQSVAFWCNPISGHATLYWYQQILGQGPKLLIQFQNNGVVDDSQLPKDRFSAERLKGVDSTLKIQPAKLEDSAVYLCASSPLANRLNYEQYFGPGTRLTVT.

V and J are TRBV4-1 and TRBJ2-7; possibly TRBD1 for D (5 bases). The CDR3 runs to 15 residues. V lost 2 bases and J 3 bases, leaving 14 bases between the germline ends. Germline CDR1 reads MGHRA; CDR2 reads YSYEKL. The CDR3 loop reads CASSQFTRAIYEQYF. CDR3 DNA sequence: TGCGCCAGCAGCCAATTCACCAGGGCCATCTACGAGCAGTACTTC.

The chain links TRBV30 to TRBJ1-5; no definite D call. CDR1 and CDR2 (germline): GTSNPN, SVGIG (reference sequence). The V and J ends lost 2 bases and 8 bases respectively, with 16 bases between them. The CDR3 totals 14 residues. CDR3 sequence reads: CAWSLTPSFEPQHF. CDR3 sequence (DNA): TGTGCCTGGAGTTTGACACCCTCTTTTGAGCCCCAGCATTTT. The whole variable domain, filled in from reference TRBV30 and TRBJ1-5, reads SQTIHQWPATLVQPVGSPLSLECTVEGTSNPNLYWYRQAAGRGLQLLFYSVGIGQISSEVPQNLSASRPQDRQFILSSKKLLLSDSGFYLCAWSLTPSFEPQHFGDGTRLSIL.

The rearrangement links TRBV28 to TRBJ1-1, with D perhaps TRBD1 (5 bases). The V end lost 6 bases, the J end lost 0 bases, and 8 bases lay between the germline ends. Germline V lookup: CDR1 MDHEN, CDR2 SYDVKM. The CDR3 runs to 13 residues. The CDR3 sequence is CASSRGVNTEAFF. DNA for the CDR3: TGTGCCAGCAGCCGAGGGGTGAACACTGAAGCTTTCTTT. Filled out from reference TRBV28 and TRBJ1-1, the complete variable domain reads DVKVTQSSRYLVKRTGEKVFLECVQDMDHENMFWYRQDPGLGLRLIYFSYDVKMKEKGDIPEGYSVSREKKERFSLILESASTNQTSMYLCASSRGVNTEAFFGQGTRLTVV.

The gene calls are TRBV7-9 and TRBJ2-1, with D possibly matching TRBD2 (5 bases). Germline V gene data show CDR1 as SEHNR and CDR2 as FQNEAQ (reference sequence). V gave up 0 bases and J gave up 4 bases, with 10 bases separating them. The CDR3 runs to 15 residues. CDR3 amino acids: CASSLAVALYNEQFF. CDR3 in DNA: TGTGCCAGCAGCTTAGCTGTAGCGCTTTACAATGAGCAGTTCTTC.

Note on this clone: Germline is not matched at one junction end, which may reflect a read error. The CDR3 sequence: CASTQENPGELFF. CDR3 nucleotide sequence: TGTGCCAGCACCCAAGAGAACCCCGGGGAGCTGTTTTTT. The chain uses TRBV2 and TRBJ2-2, with unresolved D. The CDR3 contains 13 residues. Germline values: CDR1 SNHLY, CDR2 FYNNEI.

The V gene is TRBV4-1, the J gene TRBJ2-5; 9 positions match TRBD2. The CDR3 spans 19 residues. CDR1 and CDR2 (germline): MGHRA, YSYEKL. Losses at the gene ends were 5 bases for V and 1 base for J; bases not matched to a gene: 17. The CDR3 DNA follows: TGCGCCAGCAGCTTTCCTTTAAGCGGGAGGACCCGTGGCCAAGAGACCCAGTACTTC. This sequence encodes CASSFPLSGRTRGQETQYF.

The rearrangement joins TRBV4-2 to TRBJ2-5; a possible D gene is TRBD1 (5 bases). V shed 1 base and J shed 5 bases, with 14 bases lying between them. The V gene's germline CDR1 is LGHNA and CDR2 YNFKEQ. The CDR3 totals 15 residues. The CDR3 loop is CASSQGGGPGETQYF. DNA of the CDR3: TGTGCCAGCAGCCAAGGGGGCGGTCCTGGTGAGACCCAGTACTTC.

The rearrangement links TRBV5-1 to TRBJ1-1; D gene uncertain. Trimming took 0 bases from V and 1 from J, leaving 13 bases between them. The CDR3 consists of 16 residues. Germline values: CDR1 SGHRS, CDR2 YFSETQ. CDR3 protein: CASSLVGRHKNTEAFF. DNA of the CDR3: TGCGCCAGCAGCTTGGTAGGTCGGCACAAGAACACTGAAGCTTTCTTT.

The chain recombines TRBV6-6 with TRBJ2-7; 7 bases are shared with TRBD2. The CDR3 is 14 residues long. V trimming: 4 bases; J trimming: 3 bases; junction bases outside the gene matches: 6. CDR1 and CDR2 (germline): MNHNY, SVGAGI (reference sequence). In DNA form, the CDR3 reads TGTGCCAGCAGTTCGACTAGCTCCTTCTACGAGCAGTACTTC. It translates to CASSSTSSFYEQYF.

The rearrangement links TRBV18 to TRBJ2-3; D not certain. Trimming removed 6 bases from V and 6 bases from J, with 25 bases in between. The CDR3 is made up of 17 amino acids. Germline CDR1 is KGHSH and CDR2 is LQKENI. CDR3 loop: CASSQNPPALRADTQYF. For the CDR3, the DNA is TGTGCCAGCTCCCAGAACCCCCCCGCTTTAAGAGCGGATACGCAGTATTTT.

The genes are TRBV27 and TRBJ2-1, with D possibly being TRBD1 or TRBD2 (5 bases each). The CDR3 extends over 14 amino acids. V shed 4 bases and J shed 0 bases, with 7 bases lying between them. Germline CDR1 MNHEY, CDR2 SMNVEV (reference sequence). This CDR3 reads CASSSGGSYNEQFF. CDR3 nucleotides: TGTGCCAGCAGTTCTGGGGGCTCCTACAATGAGCAGTTCTTC.

The chain uses TRBV6-1 and TRBJ1-5; the D gene is possibly TRBD1 (5 bases). CDR1 and CDR2 (germline): MNHNS, SASEGT. The CDR3 has 14 amino acids. Trimming stripped 4 bases from V and 5 bases from J, with 12 bases between. CDR3 sequence reads: CASSGQGLDQPQHF. The CDR3 nucleotides are TGTGCCAGCAGTGGGCAGGGACTCGATCAGCCCCAGCATTTT.